These 26 T cell receptor beta chains share one sample of origin, sequenced in a study of cytomegalovirus exposure and HLA in healthy donors. The PCR contained 60 Vbeta and 13 Jbeta primers. The assay was immunoSEQ multiplex PCR, and TCRdb's table has in-frame clones only and misses some. The sample carries 150,000 to 200,000 clones, less than 90% recorded once. Sequencing was done on a sample of PBMCs. Source of these receptors: a man aged 18 to 29 in good health and CMV-seronegative.

Regarding this clone: The junction departs from germline at one end; a sequencing error may be responsible. The identical CDR3 is also encoded by other nucleotide sequences in the sample. The J gene is TRBJ1-1, the V gene TRBV29-1, with D possibly matching TRBD1 (6 bases). CDR3 size: 14 residues. Germline V gives CDR1 SQVTM, CDR2 ANQGSEA. DNA for the CDR3: TGCAGCGTCCTACCGGGACACCCGAACACTGAGGCTTTCTTT. Translated: CSVLPGHPNTEAFF.

The J gene is TRBJ2-5, the V gene TRBV14; 8 nucleotides line up with TRBD1. After removal of 5 bases from V and 5 bases from J, the junction contained 4 bases not matched to a gene. Germline loops: CDR1 SGHDN, CDR2 FVKESK. This CDR3 comprises 13 residues. CDR3 DNA: TGTGCCAGCAGCGGACAGGGCTGGGAGACCCAGTACTTC. Translation: CASSGQGWETQYF. Full variable domain (rest looked up from reference TRBV14 and TRBJ2-5): EAGVTQFPSHSVIEKGQTVTLRCDPISGHDNLYWYRRVMGKEIKFLLHFVKESKQDESGMPNNRFLAERTGGTYSTLKVQPAELEDSGVYFCASSGQGWETQYFGPGTRLLVL.

The chain links TRBV7-2 to TRBJ1-5, with a possible D match to TRBD1 (5 bases). CDR1 and CDR2 (germline): SGHTA, FQGNSA. Trimming shortened V by 1 base and J by 6 bases, and 10 bases separated the two germline ends. This CDR3 is 14 amino acids long. The CDR3 DNA reads as TGTGCCAGCAGCTTAGGGGATCAGGGTCAGCCCCAGCATTTT. Protein sequence: CASSLGDQGQPQHF.

A single count supports this clone. V gene TRBV2 combines with J gene TRBJ1-3; 7 bases line up with TRBD1. The CDR3 extends over 15 amino acids. CDR1 is SNHLY and CDR2 is FYNNEI in the germline V gene. The J segment lost 2 bases and the V segment lost 3 bases, leaving 4 bases of the junction unmatched. Here the CDR3 reads CASSERTGAGNTIYF. DNA of the CDR3: TGTGCCAGCAGTGAGCGAACAGGGGCTGGAAACACCATATATTTT.

V gene TRBV2 combines with J gene TRBJ2-5, with TRBD1 matching over 8 bases. The CDR3 is made up of 15 amino acids. The ends lost 8 bases at V and 5 bases at J; junction bases unmatched: 13. Germline CDR1 and CDR2: SNHLY and FYNNEI. This chain's CDR3 is CASAFLDRERETQYF. CDR3 sequence (DNA): TGTGCCAGCGCCTTCCTGGACAGGGAGAGGGAGACCCAGTACTTC.

The CDR3 region is CASSHGQGGVGELFF. The CDR3 region has the DNA TGCGCCAGCAGCCACGGCCAGGGAGGGGTCGGGGAGCTGTTTTTT. This chain uses TRBV4-1 with TRBJ2-2, with TRBD2 matching 7 bases. The CDR3 sequence is 15 residues long. The trim removed 3 bases at V and 7 bases at J, leaving 8 bases unmatched. Looked up from germline, CDR1 is MGHRA and CDR2 is YSYEKL.

The count of this clone is one. CDR3 sequence: CASSSGLAGVTRELFF. CDR3 coding DNA: TGTGCCAGCAGCTCCGGACTAGCGGGAGTTACTAGGGAGCTGTTTTTT. The chain joins TRBV11-3 to TRBJ2-2; TRBD2 matches 13 bases. Looked up from germline, CDR1 is SGHNT and CDR2 is YENEEA. The CDR3 is 16 residues long. The V gene end was trimmed by 4 bases and the J gene end by 9 bases; junction bases not matched to a gene: 8.

This sequence joins TRBV6-1 and TRBJ1-1; possibly TRBD1 for D (5 bases). The CDR3 sequence is 12 residues long. Germline values: CDR1 MNHNS, CDR2 SASEGT. Trimming pared 8 bases from V and 1 base from J, leaving 8 bases between. The CDR3 coding sequence is TGTGCCAGCCGAAGGGGGAACACTGAAGCTTTCTTT. Encoded protein: CASRRGNTEAFF.

This chain joins TRBV20-1 and TRBJ1-5, with D unclear. The CDR3 spans 11 residues. CDR1 and CDR2 (germline): DFQATT, SNEGSKA (reference sequence). Between the trimmed V and J ends, which lost 3 bases and 7 bases, there was a span of 7 bases. This CDR3 reads CSASVEQPQHF. The CDR3 DNA is TGCAGTGCTAGCGTAGAACAGCCCCAGCATTTT.

The rearrangement links TRBV30 to TRBJ2-5; weak D call: TRBD2 (6 bases). Germline V gene data show CDR1 as GTSNPN and CDR2 as SVGIG (reference sequence). V was cut by 5 bases and J by 2 bases, with 21 bases left in between. The CDR3 consists of 16 residues. Here the CDR3 reads CAWSTSLLASQETQYF. The CDR3 region has the DNA TGTGCCTGGTCCACCTCCCTCCTAGCGTCACAAGAGACCCAGTACTTC.

J is TRBJ2-2 and V is TRBV11-3; 8 positions agree with TRBD1. Trimming removed 5 bases from V and 4 bases from J; junction bases left unmatched: 6. There are 15 residues in the CDR3. CDR1 is SGHNT and CDR2 is YENEEA in the germline V gene. CDR3 DNA: TGTGCCAGCAGCCCGCGGACAGGGAGCACCGGGGAGCTGTTTTTT. Protein: CASSPRTGSTGELFF.

This chain connects TRBV6-6 to TRBJ2-7, with TRBD2 as a possible D gene (6 bases). The V end lost 4 bases, the J end lost 5 bases, and 12 bases lay between the germline ends. The CDR3 covers 13 residues. Looked up from germline, CDR1 is MNHNY and CDR2 is SVGAGI (reference sequence). Written as DNA, the CDR3 is TGTGCCAGCAGTTCCGGAGGGGTAGACGAGCAGTACTTC. Translated, it gives CASSSGGVDEQYF.

The chain carries TRBV7-8 and TRBJ2-1, with a tentative D call TRBD2 (6 bases). V was pared by 7 bases and J by 3 bases, with 25 bases between. CDR1 and CDR2 (germline): SGHVS, FQNEAQ. The CDR3 contains 18 residues. The CDR3 DNA follows: TGTGCCAGCACCCACAAGCCGTGGAGGGGTGGGCACTACAATGAGCAGTTCTTC. Amino acids: CASTHKPWRGGHYNEQFF.

V gene TRBV11-3 combines with J gene TRBJ2-5; TRBD1 matches at 7 bases. Trimming cost V 2 bases and J 11 bases; bases outside gene matches: 8. This CDR3 spans 13 amino acids. From germline, CDR1 is SGHNT and CDR2 YENEEA. The CDR3 spells CASSLNRDSGQYF. The CDR3 nucleotides are TGTGCCAGCAGCTTAAACCGGGACAGCGGACAGTACTTC.

The chain employs TRBV5-4 and TRBJ1-2; tentative D call: TRBD1 (5 bases). The CDR3 is 14 residues long. Per the germline V gene, CDR1 is SGHNT and CDR2 is YYREEE (reference sequence). The V end was cut by 4 bases, the J end by 0 bases, with 10 bases between. The CDR3 bases are TGTGCCAGCAGCCCAGGGCCCACTAACTATGGCTACACCTTC. Protein: CASSPGPTNYGYTF.

This clone was recorded a few times. V gene TRBV28 combines with J gene TRBJ1-3; 7 bases align to TRBD1. This CDR3 contains 17 residues. J lost 1 base, V lost 6 bases, and 12 bases had no gene match. Germline V gene data show CDR1 as MDHEN and CDR2 as SYDVKM. This chain's CDR3 is CASSPRGGAESGNTIYF. The CDR3 DNA follows: TGTGCCAGCAGCCCCCGAGGGGGCGCAGAATCTGGAAACACCATATATTTT.

The V call is TRBV7-9, the J call TRBJ2-3; 10 bases agree with TRBD1. Germline CDR1 is SEHNR and CDR2 is FQNEAQ (reference sequence). V shed 11 bases and J 3 bases; nucleotides not matched to a gene: 5. The CDR3 runs 13 residues. CDR3 sequence (DNA): TGTGCCGCCGACAGGGGGCCAACAGATACGCAGTATTTT. This gives the protein CAADRGPTDTQYF.

The CDR3 nucleotides read TGTGCCTGGAGTAGACAGGGGGGCGGCTACACCTTC. Its protein is CAWSRQGGGYTF. This rearrangement joins TRBV30 to TRBJ1-2; TRBD1 agrees at 9 bases. This CDR3 is 12 amino acids long. With 2 bases clipped from V and 8 bases from J, the junction kept 3 bases outside the gene matches. CDR1 and CDR2 from the germline V gene are GTSNPN and SVGIG (reference sequence).

This chain uses TRBV4-1 with TRBJ2-7; a possible D gene is TRBD2 (5 bases). CDR3 length: 20 residues. Trimming removed 0 bases at V and 0 bases at J, with 24 bases between. Germline lookup yields CDR1 MGHRA and CDR2 YSYEKL. CDR3 sequence (DNA): TGCGCCAGCAGCCAAGAAGTGGGTGGGATAGGGCGGGCAACCTCCTACGAGCAGTACTTC. Residues: CASSQEVGGIGRATSYEQYF.

CDR3 region: CASRTGTVSPLHF. The CDR3 DNA reads as TGTGCCAGCAGGACGGGGACAGTTTCACCCCTCCACTTT. This rearrangement joins TRBV6-5 to TRBJ1-6, with 7 bases matching TRBD1. The germline gives CDR1 MNHEY, CDR2 SVGAGI. V dropped 6 bases and J dropped 9; count of bases not matched to a gene: 5. CDR3 length: 13 amino acids.

The rearrangement uses TRBV6-5 and TRBJ1-1; D call uncertain. The CDR3 spans 13 residues. V shed 6 bases and J shed 3 bases, with 11 bases lying between them. Germline V gene lookup returns CDR1 MNHEY and CDR2 SVGAGI. The CDR3 DNA follows: TGTGCCAGCAGCCTTTGGAGGGACACTGAAGCTTTCTTT. Protein product: CASSLWRDTEAFF.

This clone was observed a single time. The CDR3 sequence is CASSTLAGGLNEQFF. The DNA for the CDR3 is TGTGCCAGCAGCACTCTTGCGGGGGGACTCAATGAGCAGTTCTTC. The chain employs TRBV27 and TRBJ2-1, with 8 bases aligning to TRBD2. The CDR3 is made up of 15 amino acids. Germline CDR1 and CDR2: MNHEY and SMNVEV (reference sequence). J lost 6 bases, V lost 6 bases, and 10 bases had no gene match.

The rearrangement links TRBV29-1 to TRBJ2-7; TRBD1 might be the D (5 bases). Trimming took 0 bases from V and 3 from J, leaving 12 bases between them. Germline CDR1 reads SQVTM; CDR2 reads ANQGSEA. The CDR3 loop spans 14 amino acids. The CDR3 bases are TGCAGCGTTGAAGATCCAGGGCCTAACTACGAGCAGTACTTC. Translation: CSVEDPGPNYEQYF.

The chain joins TRBV4-1 to TRBJ2-3; TRBD2 aligns across 7 bases. The CDR3 covers 16 residues. CDR1 is MGHRA, CDR2 YSYEKL, per germline. The V segment lost 4 bases and the J segment 8 bases; nucleotides outside the gene matches: 15. In nucleotides, the CDR3 is TGCGCCAGCAGCCCCCCGTCGGGAGGCCCACTGGGTACGCAGTATTTT. This codes for CASSPPSGGPLGTQYF.

This clone was counted only a few times. The V gene is TRBV15, the J gene TRBJ2-7; 7 positions agree with TRBD2. Germline V gene sequence: CDR1 LNHNV, CDR2 YYDKDF (reference sequence). The V segment lost 1 base and the J segment 2 bases; nucleotides outside the gene matches: 8. This CDR3 spans 16 amino acids. The CDR3 nucleotides read TGTGCCACCAGCAGAGGAACCGGGAGCGGGACCTACGAGCAGTACTTC. Its protein is CATSRGTGSGTYEQYF.

J is TRBJ2-1 and V is TRBV19; TRBD1 aligns across 7 bases. J lost 2 bases, V lost 1 base, and 2 bases had no gene match. The CDR3 contains 15 residues. Looked up from germline, CDR1 is LNHDA and CDR2 is SQIVND (reference sequence). CDR3 in DNA: TGTGCCAGTAGTATAGTTGGGACAGCCTACAATGAGCAGTTCTTC. Translating it yields CASSIVGTAYNEQFF.